This T cell receptor beta chain appears in the sequencing data of a study of T cell repertoires in ileal Crohn's disease. Method: immunoSEQ multiplex PCR; TCRdb's copy keeps in-frame clones and lacks some. The sample lists a few thousand clones, 95% seen once, with approximately 0.28% in the top ten. The CDR3 spans 15 residues. From germline, CDR1 is MGHRA and CDR2 YSYEKL. V trimming: 1 base; J trimming: 4 bases; junction bases outside the gene matches: 4. Sequences were obtained from ileal tissue. The source of this sequence is an adult with Crohn's disease. The genes are TRBV4-1 and TRBJ1-3; 7 nucleotides agree with TRBD1. CDR3 in DNA: TGCGCCAGCAGCCAAGTTACAGGGGCAGGAAACACCATATATTTT. Translated: CASSQVTGAGNTIYF.